The entry that follows covers one T cell receptor beta chain sequence. This record comes from a study of CD8 T cells in Susac syndrome. Reverse transcription used roughly 0.45 to 1 ug RNA and random hexamers. From the immunoSEQ multiplex PCR reads, TCRdb called clonotypes with MiXCR, one entry per CDR3 protein. Of about 300,000 distinct CDR3 sequences in the sample, almost 85% were seen once. The CDR3 runs 17 residues. The germline V gene encodes CDR1 KGHDR and CDR2 SFDVKD. The trim removed 3 bases at V and 4 bases at J, leaving 9 bases unmatched. TCR beta from blood CD8+ and CD4+ T cells was sequenced. It was treatment-naive patients with stable or active relapsing-remitting disease who made up the multiple sclerosis controls.

This receptor was obtained from a human donor with multiple sclerosis. Sequencing was done on a sample of CD8+ T cells from PBMCs. The chain recombines TRBV24-1 with TRBJ2-5; 11 bases fit TRBD2. CDR3 coding DNA: TGTGCCACCAGTGATGTAACTAGCGGGAGCGCGGTAGAGACCCAGTACTTC. Its protein product is CATSDVTSGSAVETQYF.